This is a list of T cell receptor beta chains from one sample in a study of blood T cells in healthy people across ages. MiXCR was run by TCRdb on the 5' RACE reads, yielding one entry per CDR3 protein. The sample has around 990,000 distinct CDR3 sequences, roughly 24% seen once. Separately, the same data were catalogued under a study of T cells of mothers and their children.

Sequencing used blood. The receptor source for this set is a girl aged 2 to 10 in good health. Each CDR3 is given without its conserved first and last residue. Where a row states a size, it is once, few, many or the class of an expanded clone; other rows omit it.

v_gene: TRBV29-1; abundance: .; len: 10; j_gene: TRBJ2-4; CDR3aa: SVEVRGNIQY
v_gene: TRBV29-1; abundance: .; len: 13; j_gene: TRBJ2-1; CDR3aa: SVHLGSSGSYEQF
v_gene: TRBV9; abundance: few; len: 17; j_gene: TRBJ2-1; CDR3aa: ASSDPGLAGGLLYNEQF
v_gene: TRBV29-1; abundance: few; len: 14; j_gene: TRBJ2-4; CDR3aa: SVDGGLAGGTNLQY
v_gene: TRBV6-2/TRBV6-3; abundance: .; len: 12; j_gene: TRBJ2-1; CDR3aa: ASSYNRLDNEQF
v_gene: TRBV20-1; abundance: once; len: 11; j_gene: TRBJ2-7; CDR3aa: SARGIPQLEQY
v_gene: TRBV29-1; abundance: .; len: 10; j_gene: TRBJ2-7; CDR3aa: SAGEPFYEQY
v_gene: TRBV20-1; abundance: few; len: 9; j_gene: TRBJ2-1; CDR3aa: SATQGSEQF
v_gene: TRBV7-3; abundance: .; len: 15; j_gene: TRBJ2-7; CDR3aa: ASSVTGTGTVSYEQY
v_gene: TRBV5-1; abundance: .; len: 20; j_gene: TRBJ2-1; CDR3aa: ASSLEGILQPPILTSYNEQF
v_gene: TRBV27; abundance: .; len: 14; j_gene: TRBJ1-2; CDR3aa: ASSPSQGRWDYGYT
v_gene: TRBV7-8; abundance: few; len: 15; j_gene: TRBJ2-3; CDR3aa: ASSLGSTLTLRDTQY
v_gene: TRBV28; abundance: few; len: 10; j_gene: TRBJ2-7; CDR3aa: ASRRGPDEQY